One sample yielded the 28 T cell receptor beta chains listed below, sequenced in a study of cytomegalovirus exposure and HLA in healthy donors. Amplification used 60 Vbeta primers and 13 Jbeta primers. The repertoire was sequenced with immunoSEQ multiplex PCR; TCRdb's copy has only in-frame clones and lacks some. This sample has about 160,000 clones, with roughly 84% found just once. Sequencing used PBMCs. The receptors derive from a young man in good health and CMV-seronegative.

The V and J genes are TRBV5-1 and TRBJ1-1, with D perhaps TRBD1 (5 bases). Germline V gene data show CDR1 as SGHRS and CDR2 as YFSETQ. V lost 0 bases to trimming and J lost 4 bases, with 10 bases between them. This CDR3 comprises 14 residues. Here the CDR3 DNA reads TGCGCCAGCAGCTTGGGACAGAGTTCCACTGAAGCTTTCTTT. Translation: CASSLGQSSTEAFF.

V and J are TRBV28 and TRBJ1-5; D call uncertain. Germline V lookup: CDR1 MDHEN, CDR2 SYDVKM. The CDR3 totals 12 residues. V was pared by 8 bases and J by 4 bases, with 9 bases between. This CDR3 reads CASRGTNQPQHF. CDR3 DNA sequence: TGTGCCAGCCGAGGTACTAATCAGCCCCAGCATTTT.

V and J are TRBV28 and TRBJ1-1; 7 bases match TRBD1. This CDR3 has 15 residues. CDR1 and CDR2 from the germline V gene are MDHEN and SYDVKM. V lost 6 bases and J lost 2; bases outside the gene matches: 9. In nucleotides, the CDR3 is TGTGCCAGCAGGGGCCCGGGACAGCCCAACACTGAAGCTTTCTTT. Its protein product is CASRGPGQPNTEAFF.

This clone was observed a few times. The chain uses TRBV4-1 and TRBJ1-1, with 7 bases aligning to TRBD1. This CDR3 comprises 15 residues. Per germline, CDR1 MGHRA and CDR2 YSYEKL. V lost 4 bases, J lost 1 base, and 6 bases stayed unmatched. CDR3 sequence reads: CASSPPGQSNTEAFF. CDR3 nucleotides: TGCGCCAGCAGCCCTCCGGGACAGTCGAACACTGAAGCTTTCTTT.

The V gene is TRBV7-9, the J gene TRBJ1-1; unclear D gene. Per the germline V gene, CDR1 is SEHNR and CDR2 is FQNEAQ (reference sequence). This CDR3 has 13 residues. V was cut by 5 bases and J by 7 bases, with 14 bases left in between. CDR3 loop: CASSLPFSGEAFF. The CDR3 coding sequence is TGTGCCAGCAGCCTCCCCTTTTCGGGTGAAGCTTTCTTT. Complete variable domain (other parts from reference TRBV7-9 and TRBJ1-1): DTGVSQNPRHKITKRGQNVTFRCDPISEHNRLYWYRQTLGQGPEFLTYFQNEAQLEKSRLLSDRFSAERPKGSFSTLEIQRTEQGDSAMYLCASSLPFSGEAFFGQGTRLTVV.

The V call is TRBV7-9, the J call TRBJ1-5; D unclear. CDR3 length: 12 residues. Germline assignment: CDR1 SEHNR and CDR2 FQNEAQ (reference sequence). Trimming removed 8 bases from V and 3 bases from J, with 8 bases in between. The CDR3 is CASGRDNQPQHF. The CDR3 nucleotides are TGTGCCAGCGGCCGGGACAATCAGCCCCAGCATTTT.

In its sample, this clone was seen once. The V call is TRBV4-2, the J call TRBJ1-2, with TRBD1 matching 9 bases. This CDR3 contains 18 residues. Germline assignment: CDR1 LGHNA and CDR2 YNFKEQ. The J segment lost 4 bases and the V segment lost 3 bases, leaving 15 bases of the junction unmatched. CDR3 residues: CASSHHTVQGAFLYGYTF. CDR3 coding DNA: TGTGCCAGCAGCCACCACACCGTACAGGGGGCTTTCCTCTATGGCTACACCTTC.

J is TRBJ2-7 and V is TRBV2, with 9 bases lining up with TRBD1. With 10 bases clipped from V and 0 bases from J, the junction kept 4 bases outside the gene matches. The CDR3 totals 13 residues. Per germline, CDR1 SNHLY and CDR2 FYNNEI. The CDR3 nucleotides are TGTGCCACCGGGACAGGGATCTCCTACGAGCAGTACTTC. Encoded protein: CATGTGISYEQYF.

The chain links TRBV7-9 to TRBJ2-3; the match to TRBD1 covers 8 bases. Trimming at V came to 4 bases and at J to 0 bases, leaving 3 bases not matched to a gene. Germline V lookup: CDR1 SEHNR, CDR2 FQNEAQ (reference sequence). CDR3 size: 15 residues. CDR3 sequence reads: CASSWTGSSTDTQYF. In nucleotides, the CDR3 is TGTGCCAGCAGCTGGACAGGGTCTAGCACAGATACGCAGTATTTT.

V is TRBV7-8 and J is TRBJ2-3; 7 bases are shared with TRBD1. The CDR3 runs 16 residues. V was pared by 0 bases and J by 2 bases, with 5 bases of the junction left unmatched. The germline V gene has CDR1 SGHVS and CDR2 FQNEAQ. CDR3 nucleotide sequence: TGTGCCAGCAGCTTAGCGGGACAGAAATCCACAGATACGCAGTATTTT. As protein: CASSLAGQKSTDTQYF.

The rearrangement uses TRBV29-1 and TRBJ1-4; no definite D call. The V and J ends lost 3 bases and 7 bases respectively, with 12 bases between them. The CDR3 loop spans 13 amino acids. Germline V gene data show CDR1 as SQVTM and CDR2 as ANQGSEA. The CDR3 nucleotides read TGCAGCGTTGAGAGGGCCGGGGTTGAAAAACTGTTTTTT. Amino acid sequence: CSVERAGVEKLFF.

This clone was recorded once. The chain joins TRBV19 to TRBJ1-2; a weak D match, TRBD1 (5 bases). This CDR3 is 13 amino acids long. V lost 10 bases to trimming and J lost 4 bases, with 16 bases between them. Germline lookup yields CDR1 LNHDA and CDR2 SQIVND (reference sequence). In nucleotides, the CDR3 is TGTGCCATTGGCCGGGGACTCGGCTATGGCTACACCTTC. It encodes CAIGRGLGYGYTF.

V is TRBV5-6 and J is TRBJ1-4; 9 bases are shared with TRBD1. The CDR3 length is 16 residues. Germline V gene lookup returns CDR1 SGHDT and CDR2 YYEEEE. V lost 4 bases and J lost 4; bases outside the gene matches: 8. CDR3 nucleotides: TGTGCCAGCAGCCCGGGACAGGGTCCTTTTAATGAAAAACTGTTTTTT. It encodes CASSPGQGPFNEKLFF.

This clone was seen just once. The chain couples TRBV5-8 to TRBJ1-5; TRBD1 agrees at 7 bases. This CDR3 contains 15 residues. V gave up 4 bases and J gave up 0 bases; unmatched junction bases: 4. Germline V gives CDR1 SGHTS, CDR2 YDEGEE. The CDR3 DNA reads as TGTGCCAGCAGCCAGGGACAGTATAGCAATCAGCCCCAGCATTTT. Translation gives CASSQGQYSNQPQHF.

V is TRBV6-1 and J is TRBJ2-1, with 7 nucleotides matching TRBD2. The CDR3 has 15 residues. CDR1 MNHNS and CDR2 SASEGT come from the germline V gene. Trimming at V came to 3 bases and at J to 1 base, leaving 3 bases not matched to a gene. The CDR3 sequence: CASSDWGGSYNEQFF. The CDR3, as DNA: TGTGCCAGCAGTGACTGGGGGGGGTCCTACAATGAGCAGTTCTTC.

The gene calls are TRBV11-2 and TRBJ2-1; 8 bases are a match to TRBD2. The ends lost 4 bases at V and 2 bases at J; junction bases unmatched: 4. The CDR3 consists of 15 residues. Germline CDR1 and CDR2: SGHAT and FQNNGV. The DNA of the CDR3 is TGTGCCAGCAGCTACAGAGCGGGGGCCTACAATGAGCAGTTCTTC. It is translated as CASSYRAGAYNEQFF.

The rearrangement links TRBV30 to TRBJ1-5; TRBD1 agrees at 7 bases. Germline V gene data show CDR1 as GTSNPN and CDR2 as SVGIG (reference sequence). After removal of 0 bases from V and 0 bases from J, the junction contained 5 bases not matched to a gene. The CDR3 is 16 residues long. CDR3 region: CAWSVRDSDSNQPQHF. In DNA, the CDR3 is TGTGCCTGGAGTGTACGGGACAGTGATAGCAATCAGCCCCAGCATTTT.

The chain recombines TRBV4-1 with TRBJ1-1; 7 bases fit TRBD1. CDR3 length: 16 residues. With V trimmed by 1 base and J by 8 bases, 13 bases remained unmatched. Germline lookup yields CDR1 MGHRA and CDR2 YSYEKL. The CDR3 sequence: CASSQAPDRQSPEAFF. The DNA of the CDR3 is TGCGCCAGCAGCCAAGCCCCGGACAGGCAGTCCCCGGAAGCTTTCTTT.

DNA of the CDR3: TGTGCCAGCAGCTTCGGGACTAGCGGCGACAATGAGCAGTTCTTC. The encoded protein is CASSFGTSGDNEQFF. V is TRBV7-3 and J is TRBJ2-1; 11 nucleotides agree with TRBD2. With 3 bases clipped from V and 5 bases from J, the junction kept 3 bases outside the gene matches. Looked up from germline, CDR1 is SGHTA and CDR2 is FQGTGA. The CDR3 spans 15 residues.

The V gene is TRBV6-6, the J gene TRBJ1-1; perhaps TRBD1 as D (6 bases). CDR3 length: 11 residues. V was clipped by 5 bases and J by 7 bases, with 8 bases between them. Germline V gene lookup returns CDR1 MNHNY and CDR2 SVGAGI (reference sequence). The DNA for the CDR3 is TGTGCCAGCAGTACAGGGTTTGAAGCTTTCTTT. This translates into CASSTGFEAFF.

The chain has TRBV14 and TRBJ2-7; TRBD2 matches at 7 bases. The trim removed 3 bases at V and 3 bases at J, leaving 8 bases unmatched. CDR3 length equals 15 residues. Germline CDR1 is SGHDN and CDR2 is FVKESK. This CDR3 reads CASSQYAGAYYEQYF. CDR3 coding DNA: TGTGCCAGCAGCCAGTACGCGGGAGCGTACTACGAGCAGTACTTC.

V usage is TRBV4-3 and J usage is TRBJ2-1; 9 positions agree with TRBD2. Trimming cost V 6 bases and J 6 bases; bases outside gene matches: 6. The germline V gene encodes CDR1 LGHNA and CDR2 YSLEER. CDR3 length: 14 amino acids. CDR3: CASSKRTSVNEQFF. CDR3 bases: TGCGCCAGCAGTAAAAGGACTAGCGTCAATGAGCAGTTCTTC.

This chain uses TRBV20-1 with TRBJ2-7, with a weak D call TRBD1 (7 bases). CDR1 is DFQATT and CDR2 is SNEGSKA in the germline V gene (reference sequence). V lost 6 bases and J 7 bases, leaving 13 bases between the germline ends. The CDR3 contains 11 residues. The CDR3 sequence: CSAMTGREQYF. Written as DNA, the CDR3 is TGCAGTGCCATGACAGGGAGGGAGCAGTACTTC.

In DNA form, the CDR3 reads TGTGCCAGCAGTGGCGGCAGTACAAGACAAGAGACCCAGTACTTC. Its protein product is CASSGGSTRQETQYF. The chain links TRBV2 to TRBJ2-5; no clear D gene. CDR1 is SNHLY and CDR2 is FYNNEI in the germline V gene. The CDR3 sequence is 15 residues long. The V gene lost 4 bases and the J gene lost 2 bases, with 14 bases spanning the gap.

This rearrangement joins TRBV6-5 to TRBJ1-5, with D uncertain. CDR3 size: 12 residues. Trimming removed 6 bases from V and 4 bases from J, with 7 bases in between. CDR1 and CDR2 (germline): MNHEY, SVGAGI. CDR3: CASSRLNQPQHF. The CDR3 bases are TGTGCCAGCAGCCGCCTAAATCAGCCCCAGCATTTT.

The rearrangement uses TRBV9 and TRBJ2-7; 7 bases are a match to TRBD2. CDR3 size: 14 residues. With 2 bases clipped from V and 0 bases from J, the junction kept 2 bases outside the gene matches. Germline values: CDR1 SGDLS, CDR2 YYNGEE. The CDR3 spells CASSVSGGSYEQYF. The CDR3 DNA follows: TGTGCCAGCAGCGTTTCGGGAGGCTCCTACGAGCAGTACTTC.

The chain is built from TRBV19 and TRBJ2-3, with D tentatively TRBD2 (6 bases). Germline-derived CDR1 and CDR2 are LNHDA and SQIVND (reference sequence). The length of the CDR3 is 14 residues. V lost 5 bases to trimming and J lost 4 bases, with 13 bases between them. The CDR3 is CASSAGTPPDTQYF. The DNA of the CDR3 is TGTGCCAGTAGTGCCGGGACTCCCCCAGATACGCAGTATTTT. The whole variable domain, filled in from reference TRBV19 and TRBJ2-3, reads DGGITQSPKYLFRKEGQNVTLSCEQNLNHDAMYWYRQDPGQGLRLIYYSQIVNDFQKGDIAEGYSVSREKKESFPLTVTSAQKNPTAFYLCASSAGTPPDTQYFGPGTRLTVL.

The rearrangement joins TRBV27 to TRBJ2-2; D is unclear. This CDR3 region has 14 residues. V dropped 6 bases and J dropped 1 base, with 9 bases sitting between them. Germline loops: CDR1 MNHEY, CDR2 SMNVEV (reference sequence). The CDR3 loop reads CASRTPGNTGELFF. The CDR3 DNA is TGTGCCAGCAGAACTCCAGGGAACACCGGGGAGCTGTTTTTT.